This record concerns one T cell receptor beta chain sequence. The data originate from a study of blood T cell repertoires in COVID-19. Overall study context: COVID-19 samples from acute and convalescent phases originated in the United States, Italy and Spain.

Original processing methods: Estimation of nucleated cell counts was performed using reference gene primer amplification. Using immunoSEQ multiplex PCR, the repertoire was profiled, and TCRdb retains in-frame clones only, with some absent. D and trimming come from the DNA, and the V and J calls and clone size come from that table. The sample shows under 150,000 clones, 76% of them seen only once. This CDR3 has 15 residues. In germline, CDR1 is LNHDA, CDR2 SQIVND (reference sequence). V lost 2 bases to trimming and J lost 7 bases; unmatched junction nucleotides: 10. The V gene is TRBV19, the J gene TRBJ1-2, with 7 bases aligning to TRBD1. Sequenced input: peripheral blood. The TCR comes from a woman of 80 years or more with active or convalescent COVID-19. The CDR3 loop reads CASSISPGQPSGYTF. The CDR3 DNA follows: TGTGCCAGTAGTATAAGCCCGGGACAGCCTAGTGGCTACACCTTC.